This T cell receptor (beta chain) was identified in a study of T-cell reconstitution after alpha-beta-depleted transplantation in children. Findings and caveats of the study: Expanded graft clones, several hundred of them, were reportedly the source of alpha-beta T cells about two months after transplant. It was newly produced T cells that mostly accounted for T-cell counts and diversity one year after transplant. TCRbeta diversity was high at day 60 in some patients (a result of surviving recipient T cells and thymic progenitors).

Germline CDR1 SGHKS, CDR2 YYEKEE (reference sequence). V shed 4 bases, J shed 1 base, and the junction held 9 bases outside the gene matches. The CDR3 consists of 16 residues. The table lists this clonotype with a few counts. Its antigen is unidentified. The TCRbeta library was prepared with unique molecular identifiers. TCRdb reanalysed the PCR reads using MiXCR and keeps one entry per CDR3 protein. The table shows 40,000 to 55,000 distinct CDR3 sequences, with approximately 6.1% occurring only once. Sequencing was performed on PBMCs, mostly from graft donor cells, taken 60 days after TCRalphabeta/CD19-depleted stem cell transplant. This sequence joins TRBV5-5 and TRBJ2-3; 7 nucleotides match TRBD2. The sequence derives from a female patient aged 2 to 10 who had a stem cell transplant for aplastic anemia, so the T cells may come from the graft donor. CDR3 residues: CASSPPGLRGTDTQYF. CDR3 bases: TGTGCCAGCAGCCCCCCGGGACTACGGGGCACAGATACGCAGTATTTT. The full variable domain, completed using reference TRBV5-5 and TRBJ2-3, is DAGVTQSPTHLIKTRGQQVTLRCSPISGHKSVSWYQQVLGQGPQFIFQYYEKEERGRGNFPDRFSARQFPNYSSELNVNALLLGDSALYLCASSPPGLRGTDTQYFGPGTRLTVL.